This T cell receptor beta chain was found in a study of cytotoxic CD8 clonotypes in ibrutinib-treated CLL. Using immunoSEQ multiplex PCR, the repertoire was profiled, and TCRdb retains in-frame clones only, with some absent. The table includes some 92,000 clones, roughly 80% detected once. This clone was counted between two and nine times. The V gene lost 6 bases and the J gene lost 4 bases, with 12 bases spanning the gap. The germline gives CDR1 SGHTA, CDR2 FQGTGA. CDR3 length equals 13 residues. The sequence was collected from a human donor with chronic lymphocytic leukemia. V and J are TRBV7-3 and TRBJ1-1; D gene unclear. Sequences were derived from PBMCs, sampled after 24 months of ibrutinib treatment. DNA of the CDR3: TGTGCCAGCAGTGCGGGAGAGGGCACTGAAGCTTTCTTT. Its protein product is CASSAGEGTEAFF.